The clone carrying this T cell receptor beta chain was detected once. Its target is unknown. These data come from a study of identical twins' blood T cells. Study results and limitations: Twins shared about as many clonotypes as their cloneset sizes predicted. Twins shared more top CDR3 clonotypes than unrelated donors did.

Under the authors' procedure: Clonotypes per individual ranged from about 85,000 to nearly 500,000. In TCRdb, the 5' RACE reads were re-called with MiXCR into one record per CDR3 protein. It is TCRdb's table, rather than the study itself, that gives the V and J calls and clone size. The sample gives 350,000 to 450,000 distinct CDR3 sequences, 28% of which show up once; around 5.6% is in the top ten. Reared together, all three twin pairs probably met the same infectious agents and vaccines. The V gene's germline CDR1 is SQVTM and CDR2 ANQGSEA. The CDR3 sequence is 11 residues long. The V gene lost 3 bases and the J gene lost 9 bases, with 9 bases spanning the gap.

The clonotype originates from a woman aged 18 to 50 in good health. The chain has TRBV29-1 and TRBJ2-4, with a possible D match to TRBD1 (5 bases). Sequencing was carried out using PBMCs. The CDR3 loop reads CSVDQGSIQYF. The CDR3, as DNA: TGCAGCGTTGACCAGGGAAGCATTCAGTACTTC.